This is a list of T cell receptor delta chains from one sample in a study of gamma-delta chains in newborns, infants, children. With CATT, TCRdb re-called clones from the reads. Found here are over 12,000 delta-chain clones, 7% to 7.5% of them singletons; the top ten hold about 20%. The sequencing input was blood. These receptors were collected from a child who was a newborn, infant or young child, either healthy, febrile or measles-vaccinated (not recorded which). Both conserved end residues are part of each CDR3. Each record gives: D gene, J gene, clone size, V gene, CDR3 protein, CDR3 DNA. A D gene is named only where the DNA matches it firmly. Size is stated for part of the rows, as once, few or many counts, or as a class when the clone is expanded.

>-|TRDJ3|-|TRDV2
CACDTLPVLVDNSWDTRQMFF
TGTGCCTGTGACACCTTACCTGTACTGGTGGATAACTCCTGGGACACCCGACAGATGTTTTTC
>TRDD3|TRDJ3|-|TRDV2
CACDDYYWGTSSWDTRQMFF
TGTGCCTGTGACGATTACTACTGGGGGACCAGCTCCTGGGACACCCGACAGATGTTTTTC
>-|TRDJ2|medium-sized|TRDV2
CACDTWGPTAQLFF
TGTGCCTGTGACACCTGGGGGCCGACAGCACAACTCTTCTTT
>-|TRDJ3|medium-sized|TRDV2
CACDTWGPSWDTRQMFF
TGTGCCTGTGACACCTGGGGACCCTCCTGGGACACCCGACAGATGTTTTTC
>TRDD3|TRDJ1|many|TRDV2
CACVRLGDTDKLIF
TGTGCCTGTGTAAGACTGGGGGACACCGATAAACTCATCTTT
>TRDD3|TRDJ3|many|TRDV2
CACDTIPTGGYSWDTRQMFF
TGTGCCTGTGACACTATCCCTACTGGGGGATACTCCTGGGACACCCGACAGATGTTTTTC
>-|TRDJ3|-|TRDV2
CACDTVVGGSWDTRQMFF
TGTGCCTGTGACACCGTGGTGGGGGGCTCCTGGGACACCCGACAGATGTTTTTC
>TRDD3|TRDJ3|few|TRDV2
CACDDGFTVLGDSGSWDTRQMFF
TGTGCCTGTGACGACGGTTTTACTGTACTGGGGGATAGTGGCTCCTGGGACACCCGACAGATGTTTTTC
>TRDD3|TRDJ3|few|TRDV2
CACDLVGDSWDTRQMFF
TGTGCCTGTGACTTGGTGGGGGACTCCTGGGACACCCGACAGATGTTTTTC
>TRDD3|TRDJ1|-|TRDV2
CACDPLGGYTDKLIF
TGTGCCTGTGACCCACTGGGGGGGTACACCGATAAACTCATCTTT
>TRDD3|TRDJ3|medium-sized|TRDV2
CACDSLLGDHSWDTRQMFF
TGTGCCTGTGACAGCTTACTGGGGGACCACTCCTGGGACACCCGACAGATGTTTTTC
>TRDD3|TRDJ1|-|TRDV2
CACDVLGAYTDKLIF
TGTGCCTGTGACGTACTGGGGGCGTACACCGATAAACTCATCTTT
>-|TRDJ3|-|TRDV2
CACDTVRSSSSWDTRQMFF
TGTGCCTGTGACACCGTAAGATCCTCCAGCTCCTGGGACACCCGACAGATGTTTTTC
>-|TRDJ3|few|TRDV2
CACDTWGPNGPWDTRQMFF
TGTGCCTGTGACACCTGGGGCCCCAATGGCCCCTGGGACACCCGACAGATGTTTTTC
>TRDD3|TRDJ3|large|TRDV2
CACDVLGDTSWDTRQMFF
TGTGCCTGTGACGTACTGGGGGATACCTCCTGGGACACCCGACAGATGTTTTTC
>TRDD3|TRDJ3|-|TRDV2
CACDTALGVSSSWDTRQMFF
TGTGCCTGTGACACCGCACTGGGGGTTTCAAGCTCCTGGGACACCCGACAGATGTTTTTC
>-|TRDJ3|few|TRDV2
CACDTVPSSWDTRQMFF
TGTGCCTGTGACACGGTTCCGAGCTCATGGGACACCCGACAGATGTTTTTC
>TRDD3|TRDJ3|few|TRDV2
CACDSAGGISSWDTRQMFF
TGTGCCTGTGACTCCGCTGGGGGTATTAGCTCCTGGGACACCCGACAGATGTTTTTC
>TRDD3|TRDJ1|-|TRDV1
CALGDQSTLLRGIRQSDKLIF
TGTGCTCTTGGGGACCAGTCAACCTTACTAAGGGGGATACGTCAGTCCGATAAACTCATCTTT
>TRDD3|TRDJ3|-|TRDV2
CACDTTGGAWDTRQMFF
TGTGCCTGTGACACGACTGGGGGAGCCTGGGACACCCGACAGATGTTTTTC
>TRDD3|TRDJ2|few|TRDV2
CACDTEGLGDTLTAQLFF
TGTGCCTGCGACACCGAGGGACTGGGGGATACCCTGACAGCACAACTCTTCTTT
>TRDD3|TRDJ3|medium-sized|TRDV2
CACDKLGESSWDTRQMFF
TGTGCCTGTGACAAACTGGGGGAAAGCTCCTGGGACACCCGACAGATGTTTTTC
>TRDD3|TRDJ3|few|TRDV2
CACDTSWGSSWDTRQMFF
TGTGCCTGTGACACTTCCTGGGGGAGCTCCTGGGACACCCGACAGATGTTTTTC
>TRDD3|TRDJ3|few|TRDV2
CACDTGGYGSSWDTRQMFF
TGTGCCTGTGACACTGGGGGATACGGGAGCTCCTGGGACACCCGACAGATGTTTTTC
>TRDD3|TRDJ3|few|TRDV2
CACDYWGVSSWDTRQMFF
TGTGCCTGTGACTACTGGGGGGTCAGCTCCTGGGACACCCGACAGATGTTTTTC
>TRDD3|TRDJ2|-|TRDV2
CACDRRYWGIRGTAQLFF
TGTGCCTGTGACAGACGGTACTGGGGGATACGGGGGACAGCACAACTCTTCTTT
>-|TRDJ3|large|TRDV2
CACDTAGSSWDTRQMFF
TGTGCCTGTGACACCGCTGGGAGCTCCTGGGACACCCGACAGATGTTTTTC
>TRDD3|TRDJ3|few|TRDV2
CACDTVLGKFSWDTRQMFF
TGTGCCTGTGACACCGTACTGGGGAAATTCTCCTGGGACACCCGACAGATGTTTTTC
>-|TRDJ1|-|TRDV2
CACDTVIRTDKLIF
TGTGCCTGTGACACTGTGATACGCACCGATAAACTCATCTTT
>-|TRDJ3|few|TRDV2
CACDTVGLSSWDTRQMFF
TGTGCCTGTGACACCGTGGGGCTTAGCTCCTGGGACACCCGACAGATGTTTTTC
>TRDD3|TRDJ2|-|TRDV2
CACDFMGGIIPAQLFF
TGTGCCTGTGACTTCATGGGGGGGATAATTCCAGCACAACTCTTCTTT
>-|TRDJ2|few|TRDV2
CACDTLGGQTAQLFF
TGTGCCTGTGACACCTTGGGGGGGCAGACAGCACAACTCTTCTTT
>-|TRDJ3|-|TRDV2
CACDTLSSEVGASSSWDTRQMFF
TGTGCCTGTGACACCCTATCTTCGGAGGTGGGGGCCTCGAGCTCCTGGGACACCCGACAGATGTTTTTC